The clone carrying this T cell receptor beta chain has more than one count but fewer than ten. The CDR3 spans 14 residues. CDR1 and CDR2 (germline): SGHRS, YFSETQ. Between the trimmed V and J ends, which lost 4 bases and 4 bases, there was a span of 13 bases. TCRdb reprocessed the 5' RACE reads with MiXCR, giving one entry per CDR3 protein. Of under 250,000 distinct CDR3 sequences in the sample, 15% were seen once. This record belongs to a study of T-cell memory formation after mild COVID-19. The TCR sequence derives from an adult woman who had mild COVID-19 (a few samples of this study predate the infection). Cell type and time point are not known. The chain combines TRBV5-1 with TRBJ2-3; tentatively, D is TRBD2 (5 bases). Specimen: PBMCs or a T cell subset sorted from them (not recorded which). The DNA for the CDR3 is TGCGCCAGCAGCCTACCACTAGGTGCAGATACGCAGTATTTT. Protein sequence: CASSLPLGADTQYF.